Listed here are 2 T cell receptor beta chains from one sample, sequenced in a study of technical replicates of blood from several donors. The assay was immunoSEQ multiplex PCR, and TCRdb's table has in-frame clones only and misses some. The profile shows 65,000 to 80,000 clones, 95% of them singletons. Sequencing was performed on T cells isolated from PBMCs. The receptors were sampled from a human donor in good health.

This clone occurred a few times. This chain uses TRBV7-9 with TRBJ1-1; TRBD1 agrees at 8 bases. V lost 5 bases, J lost 5 bases, and 10 bases stayed unmatched. Germline V gene data show CDR1 as SEHNR and CDR2 as FQNEAQ (reference sequence). This CDR3 region has 15 residues. CDR3 residues: CASSPPTGVRTEAFF. The CDR3 DNA follows: TGTGCCAGCAGCCCACCGACAGGGGTGAGGACTGAAGCTTTCTTT.

V usage is TRBV7-9 and J usage is TRBJ1-2, with 10 bases lining up with TRBD1. Germline V gives CDR1 SEHNR, CDR2 FQNEAQ (reference sequence). CDR3 length: 14 amino acids. V shed 4 bases and J 4 bases; nucleotides not matched to a gene: 3. CDR3 residues: CASSSRDRGYGYTF. CDR3 bases: TGTGCCAGCAGCTCGCGGGACAGGGGCTATGGCTACACCTTC.